What follows describes a single T cell receptor (beta chain). Its antigen is undetermined. Clones were read by immunoSEQ multiplex PCR, and TCRdb kept only the in-frame ones, dropping some. Of 11,000 to 15,000 clones listed, 90% to 95% were seen once; the top ten hold roughly 4.5%. This sample is part of a study of T cell clonotyping in hematopoietic cell transplantation. Study-wide points: Graft donor and pretransplant recipient Inverse Simpson Index values predicted broader posttransplant TCR diversity. Few recipient clonotypes overlapped donors; over 95% were de novo at given depth. Without cell sorting, CD4 versus CD8 contributions remain unresolved. After transplant, recipient diversity fell while pathologically expanded clonotypes grew through day 180.

This sequence was found in a male patient between 60 and 69 years old who had an allogeneic stem cell transplant from an unrelated donor, so the T cells may come from the graft donor. Some clones in this sample may be carry-over from other donors' samples. Specimen: PBMCs, collected 30 days after allogeneic stem cell transplant.

CDR3 DNA: TGTGCCAGCAGCTTGGACGGGACAGGGAGTCACGAGCAGTACTTC. Its protein product is CASSLDGTGSHEQYF. The chain couples TRBV5-4 to TRBJ2-7, with TRBD1 matching over 9 bases. Trimming removed 0 bases from V and 5 bases from J; junction bases left unmatched: 6. Germline loops: CDR1 SGHNT, CDR2 YYREEE (reference sequence). The CDR3 has 15 residues.